This T cell receptor beta chain was recovered during a study of CXCR3-negative and CXCR3-positive naive CD8 T cells. Overall study: The libraries yielded about 130 million TRB reads, about 1.5 +/- 0.3 million each.

The CDR3 sequence is 15 residues long. The germline gives CDR1 LNHNV, CDR2 YYDKDF (reference sequence). With roughly 300,000 cells each, the CD8+ T cell subsets were individually sorted in triplicate. Overall study findings and caveats: Both of the naive subsets showed about the same high diversity, but memory CD8+ cells had much less. With respect to TRBV-TRBJ usage, naive CXCR3-negative and CXCR3-positive cells were similar; memory differed.

Points on this clonotype: What it recognizes is unknown.

In preparing the TRB cDNA libraries, 5' RACE with UMI labels was used. TCRdb re-called the 5' RACE reads and gives one entry per CDR3 protein, without DNA. The ten top clones account for roughly 20%, within a sample of 60,000 or so distinct CDR3 sequences. Sequencing was performed on memory CD8+ T cells from blood. J is TRBJ1-2 and V is TRBV15; the D call from TCRdb, TRBD1, cannot be confirmed without DNA. This receptor was obtained from a human donor in good health. Some clones in this sample may be carry-over from other donors' samples. The CDR3 is CATSRDLDRANGYTF.